The following is a TCR beta chain sequence with its context. This sample stems from a study of blood T cell repertoires in COVID-19. Study overall: Acute and convalescent COVID-19 specimens originated in the United States, Italy and Spain. Sources were T cells, B-cell-depleted T cells, or PBMCs; the material itself was cDNA or gDNA.

Germline CDR1 SGHTA, CDR2 FQGNSA. The trim removed 5 bases at V and 7 bases at J, leaving 16 bases unmatched. The CDR3 loop spans 19 amino acids. In the original analysis: For nucleated cells, counts were estimated from reference gene primer amplification. The table came from immunoSEQ multiplex PCR; TCRdb's copy has only in-frame clones and leaves some out. That table gives V, J and clone size, and the DNA gave D and trimming. Seen here are around 70,000 clones, 60% to 85% observed once, and the top ten hold more than 20%. The source material was peripheral blood. This sequence originates from a man in his sixties or seventies with acute or convalescent COVID-19. The chain is built from TRBV7-2 and TRBJ2-1, with TRBD2 matching 14 bases. CDR3 amino acids: CASSTRDRAGTSGRNEQFF. The CDR3 nucleotides are TGTGCCAGCAGCACACGGGACAGGGCCGGGACTAGCGGGAGAAATGAGCAGTTCTTC.